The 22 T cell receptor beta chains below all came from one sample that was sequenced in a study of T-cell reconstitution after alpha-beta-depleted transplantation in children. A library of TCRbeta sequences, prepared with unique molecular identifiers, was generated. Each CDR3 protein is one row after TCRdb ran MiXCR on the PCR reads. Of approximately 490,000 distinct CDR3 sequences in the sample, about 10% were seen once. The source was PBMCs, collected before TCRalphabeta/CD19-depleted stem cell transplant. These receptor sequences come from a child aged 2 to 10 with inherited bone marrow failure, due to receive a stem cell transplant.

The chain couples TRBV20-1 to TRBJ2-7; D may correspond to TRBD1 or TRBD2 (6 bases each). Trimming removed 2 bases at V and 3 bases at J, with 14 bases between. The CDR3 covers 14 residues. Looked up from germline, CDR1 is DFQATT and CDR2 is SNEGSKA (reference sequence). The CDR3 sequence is CSARIGGSLYEQYF. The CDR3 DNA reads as TGCAGTGCTAGAATCGGGGGCTCCCTCTACGAGCAGTACTTC.

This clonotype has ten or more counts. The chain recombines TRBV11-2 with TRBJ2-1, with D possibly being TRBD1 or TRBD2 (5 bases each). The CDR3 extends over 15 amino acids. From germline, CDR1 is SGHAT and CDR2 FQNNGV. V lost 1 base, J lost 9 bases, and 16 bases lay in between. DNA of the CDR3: TGTGCCAGCAGCTTAGTGGGGACCCGGGGCCTTGAGCAGTTCTTC. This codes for CASSLVGTRGLEQFF.

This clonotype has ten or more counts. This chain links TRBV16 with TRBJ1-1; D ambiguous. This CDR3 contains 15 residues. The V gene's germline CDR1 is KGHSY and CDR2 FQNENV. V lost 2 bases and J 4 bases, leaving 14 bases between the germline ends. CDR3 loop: CASSQGSPFGTEAFF. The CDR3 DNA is TGTGCCAGCAGCCAAGGGTCTCCTTTTGGCACTGAAGCTTTCTTT.

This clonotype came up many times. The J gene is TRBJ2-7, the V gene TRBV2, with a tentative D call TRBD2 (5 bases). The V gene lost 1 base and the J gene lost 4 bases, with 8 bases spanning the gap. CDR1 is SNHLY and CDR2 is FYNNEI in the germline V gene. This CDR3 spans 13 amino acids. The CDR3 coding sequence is TGTGCCAGCAGTGAAGGGACGGGATACGAGCAGTACTTC. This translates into CASSEGTGYEQYF.

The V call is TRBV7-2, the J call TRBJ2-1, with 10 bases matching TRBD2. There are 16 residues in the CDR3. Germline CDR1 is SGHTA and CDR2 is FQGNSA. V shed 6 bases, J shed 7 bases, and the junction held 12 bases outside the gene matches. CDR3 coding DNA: TGTGCCAGCAGTTTACAAAGCGGGAGGGCCTTGAATGAGCAGTTCTTC. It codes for CASSLQSGRALNEQFF.

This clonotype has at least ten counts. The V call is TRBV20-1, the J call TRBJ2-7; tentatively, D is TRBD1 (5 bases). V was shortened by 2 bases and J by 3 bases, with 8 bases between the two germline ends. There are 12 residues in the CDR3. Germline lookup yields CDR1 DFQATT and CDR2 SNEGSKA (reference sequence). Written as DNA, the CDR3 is TGCAGTGCTAGACCAGGGTACTACGAGCAGTACTTC. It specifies CSARPGYYEQYF.

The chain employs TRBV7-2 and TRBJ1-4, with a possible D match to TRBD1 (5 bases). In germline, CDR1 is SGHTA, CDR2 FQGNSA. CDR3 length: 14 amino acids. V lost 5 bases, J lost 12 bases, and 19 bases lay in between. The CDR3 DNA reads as TGTGCCAGCAGCACGGGGACCGGTATGAAGGAACTGTTTTTT. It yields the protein CASSTGTGMKELFF.

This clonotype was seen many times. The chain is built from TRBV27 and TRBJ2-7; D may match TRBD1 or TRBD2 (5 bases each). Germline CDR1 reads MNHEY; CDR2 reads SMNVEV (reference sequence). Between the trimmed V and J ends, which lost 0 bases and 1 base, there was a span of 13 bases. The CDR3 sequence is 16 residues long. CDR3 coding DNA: TGTGCCAGCAGTTTATCGATGGGGGAACGTTCCTACGAGCAGTACTTC. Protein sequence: CASSLSMGERSYEQYF.

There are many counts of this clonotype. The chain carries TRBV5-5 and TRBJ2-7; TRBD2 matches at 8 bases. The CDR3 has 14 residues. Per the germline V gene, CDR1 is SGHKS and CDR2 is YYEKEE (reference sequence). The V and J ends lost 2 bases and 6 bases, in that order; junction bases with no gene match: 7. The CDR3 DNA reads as TGTGCCAGCAGCTTAATCTTTAGCGGGACCGAGCAGTACTTC. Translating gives CASSLIFSGTEQYF.

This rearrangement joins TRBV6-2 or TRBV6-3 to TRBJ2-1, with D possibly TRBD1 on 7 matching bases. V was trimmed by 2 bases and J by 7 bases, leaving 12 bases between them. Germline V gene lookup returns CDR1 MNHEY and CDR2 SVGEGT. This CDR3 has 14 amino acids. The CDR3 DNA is TGTGCCAGCAGTTACGCACAGGGGAGGAATGAGCAGTTCTTC. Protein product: CASSYAQGRNEQFF.

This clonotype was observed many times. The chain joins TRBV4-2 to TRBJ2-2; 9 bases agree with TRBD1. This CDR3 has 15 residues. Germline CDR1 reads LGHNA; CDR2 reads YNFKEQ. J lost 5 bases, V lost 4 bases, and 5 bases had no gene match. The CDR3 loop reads CASSPGQGRTGELFF. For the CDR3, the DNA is TGTGCCAGCAGCCCCGGACAGGGGAGGACCGGGGAGCTGTTTTTT.

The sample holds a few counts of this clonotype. CDR3 nucleotide sequence: TGTGCCAGCAGCTTAAAACTAGCCGCAGCCAAAAACATTCAGTACTTC. It is translated as CASSLKLAAAKNIQYF. The rearrangement joins TRBV7-8 to TRBJ2-4; D is perhaps TRBD2 (6 bases). V was pared by 2 bases and J by 0 bases, with 11 bases between. CDR1 is SGHVS, CDR2 FQNEAQ, per germline. The CDR3 length is 16 residues.

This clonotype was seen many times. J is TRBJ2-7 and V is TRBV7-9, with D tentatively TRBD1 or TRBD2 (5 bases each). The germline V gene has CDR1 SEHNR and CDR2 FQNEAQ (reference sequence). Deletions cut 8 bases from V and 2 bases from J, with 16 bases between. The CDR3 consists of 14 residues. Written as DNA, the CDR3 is TGTGCCAGCGGTGATTCGGGACGGCCCTACGAGCAGTACTTC. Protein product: CASGDSGRPYEQYF.

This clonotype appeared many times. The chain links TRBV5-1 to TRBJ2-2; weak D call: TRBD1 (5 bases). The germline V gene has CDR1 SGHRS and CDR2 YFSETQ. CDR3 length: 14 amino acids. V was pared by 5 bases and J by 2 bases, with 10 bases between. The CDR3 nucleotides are TGCGCCAGCAGTTTACAGGTTAACACCGGGGAGCTGTTTTTT. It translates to CASSLQVNTGELFF.

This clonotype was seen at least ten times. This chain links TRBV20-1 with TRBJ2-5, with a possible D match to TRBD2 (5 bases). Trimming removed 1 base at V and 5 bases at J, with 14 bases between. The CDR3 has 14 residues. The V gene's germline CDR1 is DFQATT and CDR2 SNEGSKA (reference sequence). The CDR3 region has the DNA TGCAGTGCTAGAGGGCACCAGTTAGCGGAGACCCAGTACTTC. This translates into CSARGHQLAETQYF.

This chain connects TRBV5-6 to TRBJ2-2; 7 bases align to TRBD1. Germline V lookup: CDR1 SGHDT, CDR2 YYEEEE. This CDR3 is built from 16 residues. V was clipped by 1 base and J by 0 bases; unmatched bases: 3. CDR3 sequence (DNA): TGTGCCAGCAGCTTGCTTGACAGGGCGAACACCGGGGAGCTGTTTTTT. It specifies CASSLLDRANTGELFF.

The CDR3 coding sequence is TGCAGCGTTGGGGTCAGCGCCTCTGGAAACACCATATATTTT. Its translation is CSVGVSASGNTIYF. The chain joins TRBV29-1 to TRBJ1-3; D remains unclear. The length of the CDR3 is 14 residues. The germline V gene has CDR1 SQVTM and CDR2 ANQGSEA. V gave up 4 bases and J gave up 0 bases, with 10 bases separating them.

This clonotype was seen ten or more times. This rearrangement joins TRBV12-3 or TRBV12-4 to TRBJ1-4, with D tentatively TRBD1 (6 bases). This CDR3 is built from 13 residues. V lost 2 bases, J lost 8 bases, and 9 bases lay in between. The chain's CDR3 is CASSLRGGEKLFF. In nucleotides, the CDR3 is TGTGCCAGCAGTTTAAGGGGGGGAGAAAAACTGTTTTTT.

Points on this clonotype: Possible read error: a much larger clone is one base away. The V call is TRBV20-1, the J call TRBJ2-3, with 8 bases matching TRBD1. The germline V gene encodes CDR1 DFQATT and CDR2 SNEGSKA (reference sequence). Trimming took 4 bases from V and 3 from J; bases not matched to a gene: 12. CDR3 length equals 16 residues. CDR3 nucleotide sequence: TGCAGTGCTAAACCCGTTGACAGGGGTGCTACAGATACGCAGTATTTT. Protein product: CSAKPVDRGATDTQYF.

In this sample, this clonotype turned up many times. DNA of the CDR3: TGTGCCAGCAATGTTCTTCGGGGGGCCAACGTCCTGACTTTC. Translated, it gives CASNVLRGANVLTF. V usage is TRBV28 and J usage is TRBJ2-6; D ambiguous. CDR1 is MDHEN and CDR2 is SYDVKM in the germline V gene. The CDR3 runs to 14 residues. Trimming left V 7 bases short and J 4 bases short, with 11 bases between.

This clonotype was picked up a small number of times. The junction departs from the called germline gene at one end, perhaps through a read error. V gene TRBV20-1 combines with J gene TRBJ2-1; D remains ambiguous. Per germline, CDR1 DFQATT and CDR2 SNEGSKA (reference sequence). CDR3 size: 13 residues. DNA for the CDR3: TGCAGTCCTAGAGAATTCGACCCCGTTGAGCAGTTCTTC. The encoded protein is CSPREFDPVEQFF.

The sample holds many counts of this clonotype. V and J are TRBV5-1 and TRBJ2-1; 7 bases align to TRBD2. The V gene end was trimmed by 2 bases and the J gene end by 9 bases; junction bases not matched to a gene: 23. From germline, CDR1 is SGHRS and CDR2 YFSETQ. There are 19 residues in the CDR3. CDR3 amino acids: CASSLEGLLAVIPVGEQFF. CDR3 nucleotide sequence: TGCGCCAGCAGCTTAGAGGGACTCCTAGCGGTGATACCGGTCGGTGAGCAGTTCTTC.